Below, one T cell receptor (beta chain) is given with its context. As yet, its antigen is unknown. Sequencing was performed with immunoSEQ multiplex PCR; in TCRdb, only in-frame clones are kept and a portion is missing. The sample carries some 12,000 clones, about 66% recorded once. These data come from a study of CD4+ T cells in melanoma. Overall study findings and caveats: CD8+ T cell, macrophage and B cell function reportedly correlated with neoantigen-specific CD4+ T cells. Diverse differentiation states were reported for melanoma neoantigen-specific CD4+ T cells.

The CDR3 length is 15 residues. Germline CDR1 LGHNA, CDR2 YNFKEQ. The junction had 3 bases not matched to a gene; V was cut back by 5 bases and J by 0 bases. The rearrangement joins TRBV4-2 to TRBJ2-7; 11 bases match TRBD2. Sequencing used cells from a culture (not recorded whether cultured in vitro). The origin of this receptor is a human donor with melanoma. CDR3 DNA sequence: TGTGCCAGCAGCGAAACTAGCGGGGGCTCCTACGAGCAGTACTTC. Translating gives CASSETSGGSYEQYF.